These 11 T cell receptor beta chains were all obtained from the same sample, sequenced in a study of T cells in Graves' hyperthyroidism and ophthalmopathy. TCR beta CDR3 regions were amplified from RNA. HTBI primers were employed in a first-round RT-PCR of the TCR CDR3. TCRdb independently ran MiXCR on the multiplex PCR reads; one entry per CDR3 protein. This sample carries some 350,000 distinct CDR3 sequences, approximately 15% of them seen once, and the ten largest clones take around a quarter. Specimen: blood. These receptors came from a woman aged 18-29 years with Graves' hyperthyroidism that later progressed to Graves' ophthalmopathy.

The J gene is TRBJ2-7, the V gene TRBV10-3; D not resolved. CDR3 length: 11 amino acids. The germline CDR1 and CDR2 sequences are ENHRY and SYGVKD. V gave up 10 bases and J gave up 5 bases, with 12 bases separating them. CDR3 bases: TGTGCCAGCTCTACAGCAGACGAGCAGTACTTC. As protein: CASSTADEQYF.

Remarks on this clonotype: A read error may explain this, as a much larger clone is one base away. The chain employs TRBV20-1 and TRBJ2-2; unclear D gene. Between the trimmed V and J ends, which lost 6 bases and 3 bases, there was a span of 11 bases. CDR1 DFQATT and CDR2 SNEGSKA come from the germline V gene (reference sequence). The CDR3 loop spans 13 amino acids. CDR3: CSAPVKDTGELFF. The CDR3 nucleotides are TGCAGTGCCCCCGTGAAGGACACCGGGGAGCTGTTTTTT.

Points on this clonotype: A clone one base away is much larger, so this may be a read error. The chain carries TRBV6-2 or TRBV6-3 and TRBJ2-7, with 9 bases matching TRBD2. Germline CDR1 and CDR2: MNHEY and SVGEGT. The CDR3 extends over 15 amino acids. V was clipped by 2 bases and J by 4 bases; unmatched bases: 6. The CDR3 nucleotides read TGTGCCAGCAGTTACGGGACTAGCTCCTTTTACGAGCAGTACTTC. Amino acid sequence: CASSYGTSSFYEQYF.

Many counts were recorded for this clonotype. V and J are TRBV6-2 or TRBV6-3 and TRBJ2-7, with 10 bases matching TRBD2. With V trimmed by 10 bases and J by 3 bases, 12 bases remained unmatched. Germline V gives CDR1 MNHEY, CDR2 SVGEGT. The CDR3 is 15 amino acids. The CDR3 region is CATSGLATPYYEQYF. In DNA, the CDR3 is TGTGCCACCTCGGGACTAGCGACCCCGTACTACGAGCAGTACTTC.

Note on this clonotype: This may be a read error: a much more frequent sequence differs by one nucleotide. The chain is built from TRBV2 and TRBJ1-5, with TRBD1 matching over 10 bases. The germline V gene has CDR1 SNHLY and CDR2 FYNNEI. The CDR3 is 15 amino acids. The CDR3 is CTSSEVGQGRGPQHF. DNA for the CDR3: TGTACCAGCAGTGAAGTGGGACAGGGGCGTGGGCCCCAGCATTTT.

The chain uses TRBV5-1 and TRBJ2-1; 7 nucleotides align to TRBD2. From germline, CDR1 is SGHRS and CDR2 YFSETQ. V was pared by 1 base and J by 1 base, with 5 bases of the junction left unmatched. The CDR3 totals 16 residues. This CDR3 is CASSLRAGASYNEQFF. CDR3 in DNA: TGCGCCAGCAGCTTGAGGGCGGGAGCATCCTACAATGAGCAGTTCTTC.

This clonotype has a count of ten or more. The gene calls are TRBV12-3 or TRBV12-4 and TRBJ2-4; D gene ambiguous. The CDR3 has 15 amino acids. Trimming took off 5 bases at V and 0 bases at J, with 11 bases between the two ends. CDR3 in amino acids: CASSLFTLAKNIQYF. DNA of the CDR3: TGTGCCAGCAGTCTCTTTACCTTAGCCAAAAACATTCAGTACTTC.

This clonotype was recorded at least ten times. The chain recombines TRBV7-9 with TRBJ1-1, with D perhaps TRBD1 (5 bases). The CDR3 has 13 amino acids. The V end was cut by 3 bases, the J end by 3 bases, with 8 bases between. In germline, CDR1 is SEHNR, CDR2 FQNEAQ (reference sequence). CDR3 region: CASSFGGDTEAFF. CDR3 DNA: TGTGCCAGCAGCTTCGGGGGGGACACTGAAGCTTTCTTT. Together with reference TRBV7-9 and TRBJ1-1, the CDR3 gives the full variable domain: DTGVSQNPRHKITKRGQNVTFRCDPISEHNRLYWYRQTLGQGPEFLTYFQNEAQLEKSRLLSDRFSAERPKGSFSTLEIQRTEQGDSAMYLCASSFGGDTEAFFGQGTRLTVV.

For this clonotype: The conserved closing phenylalanine or tryptophan is absent in this CDR3, likely reflecting a read error. The CDR3 here is CASSLDRGGTEAFL. CDR3 DNA sequence: TGTGCCAGCAGCTTGGACAGGGGGGGGACTGAAGCTTTCCTT. J is TRBJ1-1 and V is TRBV11-2, with 10 bases identical to TRBD1. Trimming cost V 3 bases and J 5 bases; bases outside gene matches: 3. CDR1 and CDR2 (germline): SGHAT, FQNNGV. The CDR3 has 14 amino acids.

Only a few counts were recorded for this clonotype. The chain employs TRBV27 and TRBJ2-5; possibly TRBD2 for D (6 bases). With 5 bases removed from V and 4 bases from J, the gap between germline ends came to 11 bases. The germline V gene has CDR1 MNHEY and CDR2 SMNVEV (reference sequence). This CDR3 spans 13 amino acids. The CDR3: CASSPQEGETQYF. The CDR3 DNA follows: TGTGCCAGCAGTCCACAGGAGGGAGAGACCCAGTACTTC.

At least ten counts were recorded for this clonotype. V and J are TRBV2 and TRBJ2-1; TRBD1 aligns across 9 bases. CDR1 and CDR2 from the germline V gene are SNHLY and FYNNEI. J was trimmed by 7 bases and V by 6 bases; bases with no gene match: 7. This CDR3 spans 14 amino acids. The CDR3 nucleotides read TGTGCCAGCAGAGTGACAGGGGGAGTAAATGAGCAGTTCTTC. Its protein is CASRVTGGVNEQFF. The whole variable domain, remainder taken from reference TRBV2 and TRBJ2-1, is EPEVTQTPSHQVTQMGQEVILRCVPISNHLYFYWYRQILGQKVEFLVSFYNNEISEKSEIFDDQFSVERPDGSNFTLKIRSTKLEDSAMYFCASRVTGGVNEQFFGPGTRLTVL.